Only a few counts were recorded for the clone carrying this T cell receptor (beta chain). What it binds is not known. Germline V gene lookup returns CDR1 LNHNV and CDR2 YYDKDF (reference sequence). The CDR3 has 15 amino acids. Trimming stripped 0 bases from V and 6 bases from J, with 13 bases between. The entry originates in a study of T cell repertoires in cytomegalovirus infection. For the study at large: Indicated by public TCR beta signatures were CMV infection and matching HLA type. Study conclusions and caveats: Carriers of CMV plus the relevant HLA were identified by cumulative public TCR beta family frequency. What dominated the ex vivo response were HLA-C-restricted CMV-specific TCR beta clonotypes.

TCRdb called the reads again in MiXCR, with one record for every CDR3 protein. The table includes fewer than 350,000 distinct CDR3 sequences, more than 8% detected once. Sequencing was done on a sample of PBMCs. This clonotype originated in a human donor in good health (CMV status not recorded). Some clones in this sample may be carry-over from other donors' samples. The rearrangement uses TRBV15 and TRBJ2-3; D might be TRBD1 or TRBD2, each matching 5 bases. In nucleotides, the CDR3 is TGTGCCACCAGCAGAGATCGAAGGGGAGTGGATACGCAGTATTTT. This encodes CATSRDRRGVDTQYF. Combining the CDR3 with reference TRBV15 and TRBJ2-3 gives the whole variable domain DAMVIQNPRYQVTQFGKPVTLSCSQTLNHNVMYWYQQKSSQAPKLLFHYYDKDFNNEADTPDNFQSRRPNTSFCFLDIRSPGLGDTAMYLCATSRDRRGVDTQYFGPGTRLTVL.